This T cell receptor (beta chain) was profiled in a study of shared clonotypes between healthy human individuals (dated by TCRdb to the early 2020s). A note on the overall study: A few men and a couple of women, aged 18 to 49 years, made up the cohort. For each donor, CD4 naive and CD4 memory were each run on three plates, CD8 naive on two plates, and CD8 memory on one plate. Blood TCR repertoires of about five healthy adults were deeply sequenced to estimate repertoire size and the extent of clonotype sharing between individuals. To increase sequencing depth and limit assay-specific biases, TCR repertoire library preparation and sequencing were carried out by different laboratories using diverse techniques. Per donor, leukapheresis produced somewhere between about 0.85 and 10 billion PBMCs. The full study reports these points: The genetic and exposure-history diversity represented was limited by the small number of donors. Rarefaction of sorted-subset datasets indicated incomplete sequencing despite the large sequencing depth. Pairwise subsampling indicated that sequencing depth was expected to affect the degree of clonotype sharing among donors. Sampling was restricted to blood, and TCR repertoires in tissues likely differ from the TCR repertoires found in blood. Naive subsets generally had larger estimated clonotype richness than memory subsets did. Sharing across a handful of donors was observed for around 4.8% of naive CD4, over 3% of naive CD8, 2% to 2.5% of memory CD4, and about 0.38% of memory CD8 clonotypes. Compared with non-shared clonotypes, the clonotypes found in all four sorted-subset donors had higher generation probabilities.

Reading from cysteine to phenylalanine, the CDR3 counts 14 amino acids. The DNA shown is the 42-base CDR3, in frame from base 1. V sheds 4 bases and J sheds 1 base, leaving 10 bases between their ends. The germline V gene (reference sequence) provides CDR1 SEHNR and CDR2 FQNEAQ. CD8 naive samples consisted of CD45RO-negative cells that were positively selected for CCR7, yielding a CD45RA+CCR7+ population without TemRA cells. The donors were healthy, HIV-negative adults with no recently reported acute infections or vaccinations. Only Caucasian adults living in Nashville, Tennessee, USA were represented among the donors. Blood was obtained by leukapheresis, after which PBMCs were separated by Ficoll-Histopaque density gradient centrifugation and cryopreserved in liquid nitrogen vapor phase. Purity and quantity of every magnetically sorted T cell population were checked by analytical flow cytometry. From each sorted fraction, genomic DNA was isolated and quantified by UV absorbance on a Nanodrop 2000c.

Remarks on this clone: This clone's antigen is unknown. No much larger clonotype is one base removed from it; base qualities were not supplied.

Using the deep immunoSEQ assay, TCR CDR3 regions were amplified from genomic DNA by multiplex PCR. For each cell subset, the extracted genomic DNA was distributed evenly across all wells of several immunoSEQ 96-well plates, and each plate served as one replicate. For sorted subsets, approximately 0.2 ug of genomic DNA, equivalent to around 29,000 T cell genomes, went into each replicate PCR. Purified libraries were quantified with a Qubit 3.0 fluorometer, sized on a Bioanalyzer 2100, and re-quantified with the KAPA Library Quantification kit. A separate single-read 150-cycle Illumina NextSeq 550 flow cell was used to sequence each immunoSEQ 96-well plate. As for how the authors treated the data: Because only junctional sequences without quality scores were contained in the immunoSEQ output, filtering matching that applied to full-length reads could not be performed. To assign V/J genes and CDR3, sequences were annotated using PyIR, a Python wrapper for IgBLAST v1.9, with IMGT germline references. Any read was removed if the V/J assignment was weak (E-value above 1e-6), the CDR3 was missing, or the read contained stop codons, out-of-frame junctions, or ambiguous translated residues. V3J clonotypes were defined by identical inferred V gene, J gene, and CDR3 amino acid sequence. The percentage overlap between two repertoires was calculated by dividing the number of shared unique clonotypes by the size of the smaller repertoire. RTK rarefaction, the Chao1 estimator, and Recon v2.1 estimates of unobserved clonotypes were used to assess repertoire richness. OLGA was used to compute generation probabilities for all TCRbeta clonotypes that the gDNA method yielded from a few donors. The table comes from immuneACCESS by way of TCRdb, which keeps in-frame sequences with V and J called. Part of the clones is missing from these tables; in studies checked, under half for an unresolved V gene and the rest for unknown reasons. V and J calls plus clone size are reproduced from that table; the DNA served to infer D and trimming. The sample has millions of clones on record, less than 95% of them singletons. The top ten clones comprise 1.1% of the sample.

Sequenced input: naive CD8+ T cells sorted from blood. The intended sense of this specimen's cell subset or site label: CD45RA+CCR7+. This clonotype was obtained from a man between 18 and 35 years old in good health. This receptor chain uses TRBV7-9 and TRBJ2-5; the D gene remains uncertain. At the DNA level, the sequence is TGTGCCAGCAGCTCGTCGGACGGCCAAGAGACCCAGTACTTC. It codes for CASSSSDGQETQYF.